The rows below give T cell receptor beta chains drawn from one sample of a study of cytomegalovirus exposure and HLA in healthy donors. Profiling relied on immunoSEQ multiplex PCR, and the TCRdb table lists in-frame clones only, not all of them. The table records under 200,000 clones, around 81% of them present only once. Material: PBMCs. The receptors derive from a woman under 30 in good health and CMV-seropositive. Each CDR3 is given with its conserved first and last residue. D genes are given only for firm matches. For some rows the clone size is stated as once, few or many, or as a class when expanded; others skip it.

d_gene	v_gene	j_gene	abundance	CDR3aa	CDR3nt
.	TRBV19	TRBJ2-3	.	CASSTQDSDTQYF	TGTGCCAGTAGTACACAGGATTCAGATACGCAGTATTTT
.	TRBV9	TRBJ1-6	.	CASSVGGGVSYNSPLHF	TGTGCCAGCAGCGTAGGAGGGGGGGTCTCCTATAATTCACCCCTCCACTTT
TRBD1	TRBV7-2	TRBJ2-5	.	CASTYDREETQYF	TGTGCCAGCACCTACGACAGGGAAGAGACCCAGTACTTC
.	TRBV25-1	TRBJ2-5	once	CASSQYPEKETQYF	TGTGCCAGCAGTCAATACCCAGAAAAAGAGACCCAGTACTTC
TRBD2	TRBV4-2	TRBJ2-1	.	CASSQSSGQYDEQFF	TGTGCCAGCAGCCAATCTAGCGGACAATACGATGAGCAGTTCTTC
.	TRBV6-5	TRBJ2-7	.	CASRDTSYEQYF	TGTGCCAGTCGGGACACCTCCTACGAGCAGTACTTC
.	TRBV14	TRBJ2-1	few	CASSPYISSYNEQFF	TGTGCCAGCAGCCCTTACATCAGCTCCTACAATGAGCAGTTCTTC
TRBD2	TRBV28	TRBJ2-2	.	CASTHRAGGSGELFF	TGTGCCAGCACCCATCGAGCGGGGGGTTCCGGGGAGCTGTTTTTT
.	TRBV2	TRBJ1-1	.	CASSEVGGLVDTEAFF	TGTGCCAGCAGTGAGGTAGGGGGTCTCGTGGACACTGAAGCTTTCTTT
.	TRBV7-3	TRBJ2-1	.	CASSSPSGLVRTETYNEQFF	TGTGCCAGCAGCTCACCCTCAGGGCTAGTCCGGACCGAGACCTACAATGAGCAGTTCTTC
TRBD1	TRBV7-9	TRBJ1-2	.	CASSSQDRASYGYTF	TGTGCCAGCAGCTCCCAAGACAGGGCCAGCTATGGCTACACCTTC
TRBD1	TRBV30	TRBJ1-6	.	CARQDRVRSPLHF	TGTGCCCGTCAGGACAGGGTGCGATCACCCCTCCACTTT
.	TRBV19	TRBJ1-2	.	CASSIGSDTLYGYTF	TGTGCCAGTAGTATAGGATCGGACACACTCTATGGCTACACCTTC
.	TRBV27	TRBJ1-1	.	CASRPIDRLNTEAFF	TGTGCCAGCAGACCAATCGACAGACTGAACACTGAAGCTTTCTTT
.	TRBV28	TRBJ1-5	.	CASSWGWRGQPQHF	TGTGCCAGCAGTTGGGGCTGGCGAGGTCAGCCCCAGCATTTT
TRBD1	TRBV19	TRBJ2-2	.	CASRRQGDTGELFF	TGTGCCAGTAGGCGACAGGGTGACACCGGGGAGCTGTTTTTT
TRBD1	TRBV5-1	TRBJ2-7	.	CASSSGTGGDEQYF	TGCGCCAGCAGCTCTGGGACAGGGGGCGACGAGCAGTACTTC
.	TRBV11-3	TRBJ1-1	.	CASSLVRGENTEAFF	TGTGCCAGCAGCTTAGTCCGGGGAGAGAACACTGAAGCTTTCTTT
.	TRBV6-6	TRBJ1-1	.	CASLVGTEAFF	TGTGCCAGCTTAGTCGGTACTGAAGCTTTCTTT
.	TRBV28	TRBJ2-5	.	CASRGFLGATQYF	TGTGCCAGCAGGGGCTTTTTGGGGGCGACCCAGTACTTC
.	TRBV6-1	TRBJ1-2	.	CASSARDSNYGYTF	TGTGCCAGCAGTGCCAGGGACTCTAACTATGGCTACACCTTC
.	TRBV19	TRBJ1-2	.	CASSPLWGVGGYTF	TGTGCCAGTAGCCCCCTGTGGGGAGTAGGAGGCTACACCTTC
.	TRBV15	TRBJ1-4	.	CATSRVRGSEKLFF	TGTGCCACCAGCAGAGTGCGGGGATCCGAAAAACTGTTTTTT
TRBD1	TRBV13	TRBJ1-1	.	CASSWDRGLSTEAFF	TGTGCCAGCAGTTGGGACAGGGGGCTGAGCACTGAAGCTTTCTTT
.	TRBV6-5	TRBJ1-3	.	CASSYEAVGNTIYF	TGTGCCAGCAGTTACGAGGCGGTTGGAAACACCATATATTTT
TRBD1	TRBV6-1	TRBJ2-2	.	CASNGQGGTGELFF	TGTGCCAGCAATGGACAGGGAGGAACCGGGGAGCTGTTTTTT